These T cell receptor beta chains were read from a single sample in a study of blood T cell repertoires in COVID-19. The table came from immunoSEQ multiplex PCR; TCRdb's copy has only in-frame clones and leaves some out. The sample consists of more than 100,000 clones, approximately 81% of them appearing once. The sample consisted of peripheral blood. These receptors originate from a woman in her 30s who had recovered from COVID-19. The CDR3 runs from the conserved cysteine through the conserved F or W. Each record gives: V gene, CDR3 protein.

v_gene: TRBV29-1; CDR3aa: CSVDFAGLAAPMFTDTQYF
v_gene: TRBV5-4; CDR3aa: CASSWEKRGGAYEQYF
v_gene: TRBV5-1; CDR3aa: CASSLPPGGQETQYF
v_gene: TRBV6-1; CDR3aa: CASSERGRDGYTF
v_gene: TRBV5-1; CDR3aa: CASSLYATRSGNEQFF
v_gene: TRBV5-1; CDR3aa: CASSLSGRGSDEQFF
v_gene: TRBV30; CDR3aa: CAWSAGVRGNYGYTF
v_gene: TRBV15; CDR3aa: CATSSHKSGGRTDTQYF
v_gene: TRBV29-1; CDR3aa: CSVEAGLDTEAFF
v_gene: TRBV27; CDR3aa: CASSGQGLTEAFF
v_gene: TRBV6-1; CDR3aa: CASSEAQVNTGELFF
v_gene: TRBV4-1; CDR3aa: CASSQDFDSANTGELFF
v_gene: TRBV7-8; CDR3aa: CASSYHAGTGVDYGYTF
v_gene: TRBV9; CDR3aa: CASSGLGGTNEKLFF
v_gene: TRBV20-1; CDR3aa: CSASVGPYNSPLHF
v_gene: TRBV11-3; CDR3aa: CASSLAGTSGGSYNEQFF
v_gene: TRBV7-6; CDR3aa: CASSLADRELEKLFF
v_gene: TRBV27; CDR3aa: CASTTGSSYNSPLHF
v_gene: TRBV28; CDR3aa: CASSETRKSSGNTIYF
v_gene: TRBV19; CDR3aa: CASSIRPSGGEYNEQFF
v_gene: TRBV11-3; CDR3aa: CASSVAGGQYNEQFF
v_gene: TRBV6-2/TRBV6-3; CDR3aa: CASSSGQGFLSGNTIYF
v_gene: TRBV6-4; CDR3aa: CASSASGTVTGELFF
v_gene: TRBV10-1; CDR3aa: CASSAGPNSGNTIYF
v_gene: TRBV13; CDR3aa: CASSRDRTNYGYTF
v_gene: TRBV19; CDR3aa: CASTRALSNQPQHF
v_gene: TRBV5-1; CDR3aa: CASSRTSGTIGELFF
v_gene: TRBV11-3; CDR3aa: CASSSDSTEAFF
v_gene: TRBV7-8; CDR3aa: CASSHFGGQDGYTF
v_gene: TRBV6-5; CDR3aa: CASSPLGSYNSPLHF
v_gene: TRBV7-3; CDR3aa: CASSRQLAGRNPRETQYF
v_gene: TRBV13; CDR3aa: CASSSTGGPYF
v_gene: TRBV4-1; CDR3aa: CASSQNQGGSDTQYF